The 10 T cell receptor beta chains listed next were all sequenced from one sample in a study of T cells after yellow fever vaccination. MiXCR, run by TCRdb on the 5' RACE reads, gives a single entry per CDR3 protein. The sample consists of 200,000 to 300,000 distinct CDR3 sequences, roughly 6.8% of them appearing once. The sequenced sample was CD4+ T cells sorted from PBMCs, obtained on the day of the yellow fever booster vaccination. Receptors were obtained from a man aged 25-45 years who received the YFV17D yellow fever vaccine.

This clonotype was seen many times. In DNA, the CDR3 is TGTGCCAGCAGTTACGGGGGGGGGGGCACAGATACGCAGTATTTT. It translates to CASSYGGGGTDTQYF. The chain recombines TRBV3-1 with TRBJ2-3; the match to TRBD2 covers 8 bases. Germline CDR1 reads LGHDT; CDR2 reads YNNKEL (reference sequence). This CDR3 spans 15 amino acids. V lost 6 bases to trimming and J lost 1 base; unmatched junction nucleotides: 6.

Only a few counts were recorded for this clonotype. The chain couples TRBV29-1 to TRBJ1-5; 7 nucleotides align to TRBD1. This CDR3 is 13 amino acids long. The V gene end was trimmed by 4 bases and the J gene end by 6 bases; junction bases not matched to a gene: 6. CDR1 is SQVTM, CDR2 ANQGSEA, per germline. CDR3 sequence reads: CSVGQGRGQPQHF. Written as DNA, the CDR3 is TGCAGCGTTGGACAGGGAAGGGGTCAGCCCCAGCATTTT.

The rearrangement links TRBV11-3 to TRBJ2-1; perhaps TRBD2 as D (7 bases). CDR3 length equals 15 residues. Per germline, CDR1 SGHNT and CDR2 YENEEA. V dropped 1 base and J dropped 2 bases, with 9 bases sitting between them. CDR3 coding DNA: TGTGCCAGCAGCTTAGGGGGGGGCACCTACAATGAGCAGTTCTTC. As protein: CASSLGGGTYNEQFF.

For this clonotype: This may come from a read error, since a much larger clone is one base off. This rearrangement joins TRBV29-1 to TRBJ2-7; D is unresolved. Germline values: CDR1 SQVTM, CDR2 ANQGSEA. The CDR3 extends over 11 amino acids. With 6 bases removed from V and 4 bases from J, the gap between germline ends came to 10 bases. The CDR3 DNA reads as TGCAGCGTCTTAGTAAAATACGAGCAGTACTTC. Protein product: CSVLVKYEQYF.

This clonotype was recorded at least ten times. The CDR3 nucleotides read TGTGCCAGCAGAAAAGACATCAAGATTGGGGAGACCCAGTACTTC. Protein: CASRKDIKIGETQYF. The chain links TRBV12-3 or TRBV12-4 to TRBJ2-5; D remains unclear. This CDR3 is 15 amino acids long. The V and J ends lost 6 bases and 5 bases respectively, with 19 bases between them.

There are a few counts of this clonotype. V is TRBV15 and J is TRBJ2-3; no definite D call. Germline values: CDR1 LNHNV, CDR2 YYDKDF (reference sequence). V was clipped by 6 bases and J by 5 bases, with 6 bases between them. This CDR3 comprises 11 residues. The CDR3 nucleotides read TGTGCCACCAGAGTGGGAGATACGCAGTATTTT. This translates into CATRVGDTQYF.

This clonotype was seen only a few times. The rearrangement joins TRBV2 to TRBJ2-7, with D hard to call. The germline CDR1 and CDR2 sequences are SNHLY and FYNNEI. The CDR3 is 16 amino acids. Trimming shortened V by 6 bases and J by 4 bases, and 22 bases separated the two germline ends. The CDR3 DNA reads TGTGCCAGCAGGGAAACCGGACGGAAGGAAAGATACGAGCAGTACTTC. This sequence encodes CASRETGRKERYEQYF.

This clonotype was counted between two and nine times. In DNA, the CDR3 is TGTGCCAGCAGTTACTTACCGGGACAGGGGTGGACGAATTATGGCTACACCTTC. It specifies CASSYLPGQGWTNYGYTF. The chain combines TRBV6-2 or TRBV6-3 with TRBJ1-2; 10 bases fit TRBD1. The CDR3 runs 18 residues. Germline loops: CDR1 MNHEY, CDR2 SVGEGT. J gave up 5 bases and V 1 base, and 13 bases lay outside the gene matches.

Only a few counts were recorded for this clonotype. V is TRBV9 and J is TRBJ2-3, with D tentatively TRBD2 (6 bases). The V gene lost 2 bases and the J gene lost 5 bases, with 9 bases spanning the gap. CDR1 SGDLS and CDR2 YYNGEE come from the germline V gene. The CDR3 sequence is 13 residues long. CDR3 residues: CASSVGRGDTQYF. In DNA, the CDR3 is TGTGCCAGCAGCGTCGGGCGGGGAGATACGCAGTATTTT.

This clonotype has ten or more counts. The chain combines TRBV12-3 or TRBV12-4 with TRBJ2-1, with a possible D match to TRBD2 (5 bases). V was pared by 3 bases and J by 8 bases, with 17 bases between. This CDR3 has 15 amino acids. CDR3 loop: CASSFSLASRDEQFF. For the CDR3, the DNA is TGTGCCAGCAGTTTTAGTCTAGCCTCGCGGGATGAGCAGTTCTTC.